These T cell receptor beta chains were read from a single sample in a study of tumor-infiltrating lymphocytes in localized non-small cell lung cancer. The repertoire was sequenced with immunoSEQ multiplex PCR; TCRdb's copy has only in-frame clones and lacks some. The sample contains fewer than 25,000 clones, 80% of which appear only once. The sequenced sample was lung tumor tissue. The receptor set was obtained from a human donor with non-small cell lung cancer. CDR3s include the opening cysteine and the closing phenylalanine or tryptophan. Fields, in order: D gene, J gene, CDR3 length, clone size, V gene, CDR3 DNA, CDR3 protein. A D gene is named only where the DNA matches it firmly. Some rows have no size entry. The others give once, few or many, or a class for an expanded clone.

NA,TRBJ2-7,12,NA,TRBV5-5,TGTGCCAGCAGCCTCGCACTCTACGAGCAGTACTTC,CASSLALYEQYF
TRBD2,TRBJ2-7,16,NA,TRBV10-3,TGTGCCATCAAAGAGACTAGCGGGAGGGAAGCCTACGAGCAGTACTTC,CAIKETSGREAYEQYF
NA,TRBJ2-5,15,NA,TRBV5-1,TGCGCCAGCAGCCTCCCGGACCTCCCAGGACTGACCCAGTACTTC,CASSLPDLPGLTQYF
TRBD2,TRBJ2-2,16,NA,TRBV7-6,TGTGCCAGCAGCTTAGGTCCGGGAGGGGTCACCGGGGAGCTGTTTTTT,CASSLGPGGVTGELFF
NA,TRBJ1-2,15,once,TRBV19,TGTGCCAGTAATCAGCGGGGGGTAGCTAACTATGGCTACACCTTC,CASNQRGVANYGYTF
TRBD1,TRBJ2-1,13,NA,TRBV7-2,TGTGCCAGCAGCTCCCGCAGGGGGAATGAGCAGTTCTTC,CASSSRRGNEQFF
TRBD2,TRBJ2-1,16,NA,TRBV10-3,TGTGCCATCAGTGAGAATTTGGGGGAGGGTAAGAATGAGCAGTTCTTC,CAISENLGEGKNEQFF
NA,TRBJ1-1,16,NA,TRBV5-1,TGCGCCAGCAGCTTGGGGAGGGGGAAGGTGAACACTGAAGCTTTCTTT,CASSLGRGKVNTEAFF
NA,TRBJ2-2,13,NA,TRBV5-4,TGTGCCAGCAGCACACAGAACACCGGGGAGCTGTTTTTT,CASSTQNTGELFF
TRBD2,TRBJ2-7,15,few,TRBV7-2,TGTGCCAGCAGCTTAGGGGGACTAGCGGCGTACGAGCAGTACTTC,CASSLGGLAAYEQYF
NA,TRBJ2-1,15,NA,TRBV7-2,TGTGCCAACCAGGGAGGCCTTAATTCCTACAATGAGCAGTTCTTC,CANQGGLNSYNEQFF
TRBD2,TRBJ2-7,16,NA,TRBV15,TGTGCCACCAGCAGAGTGGGCGGGAGTTACTCCTACGAGCAGTACTTC,CATSRVGGSYSYEQYF
NA,TRBJ2-7,14,NA,TRBV19,TGTGCCAGTAAGGCCGATGGGGCGCGGGACGAGCAGTACTTC,CASKADGARDEQYF
TRBD2,TRBJ2-3,16,NA,TRBV10-2,TGCGCCAGCAGAGTGGGGGCGGGAGGGCCGCGAGATACGCAGTATTTT,CASRVGAGGPRDTQYF
TRBD1,TRBJ1-2,17,NA,TRBV9,TGTGCCAGCAGCTCGAGAGGAGCAGGGGGCGCGGACTATGGCTACACCTTC,CASSSRGAGGADYGYTF
NA,TRBJ1-5,15,NA,TRBV6-5,TGTGCCAGCAGACCTGCACAGTATAGCAATCAGCCCCAGCATTTT,CASRPAQYSNQPQHF
NA,TRBJ2-7,14,few,TRBV7-2,TGTGCCAGCAGCCCTACAAGGAGTCTCTACGAGCAGTACTTC,CASSPTRSLYEQYF
NA,TRBJ2-2,13,NA,TRBV27,TGTGCCGCGCGCTACGCGAACACCGGGGAGCTGTTTTTT,CAARYANTGELFF
TRBD1,TRBJ2-7,14,NA,TRBV7-9,TGTGCCAGCACCGTACAGGGGGCCACCTACGAGCAGTACTTC,CASTVQGATYEQYF
NA,TRBJ2-3,15,NA,TRBV2,TGTGCCAGCAAGGAATTAGGGGTTTCTGGAGATACGCAGTATTTT,CASKELGVSGDTQYF
TRBD2,TRBJ2-2,16,NA,TRBV18,TGTGCCAGCTCGAGAAAGCGGGAGGATATCACCGGGGAGCTGTTTTTT,CASSRKREDITGELFF
TRBD1,TRBJ2-4,14,NA,TRBV6-1,TGTGCCAGCAGGTCTACAGGGGACCAAAACATTCAGTACTTC,CASRSTGDQNIQYF
NA,TRBJ1-2,12,NA,TRBV29-1,TGCAGCGCATGGACGGAACCCAAAGGCTACACCTTC,CSAWTEPKGYTF
TRBD1,TRBJ2-2,14,NA,TRBV30,TGTGCCTGGAGTGGACAGGGGCGGACCGGGGAGCTGTTTTTT,CAWSGQGRTGELFF
NA,TRBJ2-7,14,NA,TRBV5-6,TGTGCCAGCAGCTTTGTTCAGGGGTTCGACGAGCAGTACTTC,CASSFVQGFDEQYF
NA,TRBJ1-5,13,NA,TRBV19,TGTGCCAGTGGGGTTGGGGCCCCCCAGCCCCAGCATTTT,CASGVGAPQPQHF
TRBD1,TRBJ1-3,16,NA,TRBV19,TGTGCCAGTAGTATGAAGGGGGCGCAGACTGGAAACACCATATATTTT,CASSMKGAQTGNTIYF
NA,TRBJ2-1,11,NA,TRBV7-9,TGTGCCAGCAGCTTAGGGCGCGGGAAGTTCTTC,CASSLGRGKFF
NA,TRBJ2-7,13,NA,TRBV10-3,TGTGCCATCAAAAGGGGGAGCTCCTACGAGCAGTACTTC,CAIKRGSSYEQYF
NA,TRBJ1-1,21,NA,TRBV13,TGTGCCAGCAGCTCACTTCCCGCTTCGACAGGCTCTATCGAGGGGAACACTGAAGCTTTCTTT,CASSSLPASTGSIEGNTEAFF
NA,TRBJ2-7,13,NA,TRBV7-2,TGTGCCAGCAGCTTCGGGGGTATATACGAGCAGTACTTC,CASSFGGIYEQYF
TRBD1,TRBJ2-7,14,NA,TRBV9,TGTGCCAGCAGCGTAGCTACAGGGGGATACGAGCAGTACTTC,CASSVATGGYEQYF
NA,TRBJ1-1,14,NA,TRBV7-2,TGTGCCAGCAGCTTGGGGGGCAGATCCTCTGAAGCTTTCTTT,CASSLGGRSSEAFF
NA,TRBJ2-3,14,NA,TRBV6-6,TGTGCCAGCAGTTATGGAGGGAGTTCAGATACGCAGTATTTT,CASSYGGSSDTQYF
TRBD2,TRBJ2-3,20,NA,TRBV4-3,TGCGCCAGCAGCCAAGACCTTGGGGTAGCGGGATTCTCTAGCACAGATACGCAGTATTTT,CASSQDLGVAGFSSTDTQYF
NA,TRBJ2-3,12,NA,TRBV5-6,TGTGCCGGCAGCCTGAGCACAGATACGCAGTATTTT,CAGSLSTDTQYF
NA,TRBJ1-2,15,NA,TRBV18,TGTGCCAGCTCACCCGACTCGGACTTGGTCTATGGCTACACCTTC,CASSPDSDLVYGYTF
NA,TRBJ1-4,14,few,TRBV6-1,TGTGCCAGCAGTGCTAGATTACAGGGAGTGGAACTGTTTTTT,CASSARLQGVELFF
NA,TRBJ1-2,12,NA,TRBV6-1,TGTGCCAGCAGTGACCTCGGGAGAGGCTACACCTTC,CASSDLGRGYTF
NA,TRBJ1-1,17,NA,TRBV7-9,TGTGCCAGCAGCTTAGGAGTTTTGAGGGGGAGGGACACTGAAGCTTTCTTT,CASSLGVLRGRDTEAFF
TRBD2,TRBJ2-5,15,NA,TRBV7-2,TGTGCCAGCAGCACCCGACTAGCGGTTCAAGAGACCCAGTACTTC,CASSTRLAVQETQYF
NA,TRBJ1-2,14,NA,TRBV5-6,TGTGCCAGCAGCGATTACGGGGACTACTATGGCTACACCTTC,CASSDYGDYYGYTF
NA,TRBJ2-4,15,NA,TRBV5-1,TGCGCCAGCAGCTTGGGCGGGAAGGGGGGGGACATTCAGTACTTC,CASSLGGKGGDIQYF
NA,TRBJ1-4,14,NA,TRBV30,TGTGCCTGGAGCTGGGGACAAGTTAATGAAAAACTGTTTTTT,CAWSWGQVNEKLFF
NA,TRBJ2-7,15,NA,TRBV19,TGTGCCAGTAGTATTCGGGCCGCCAACACCTACGAGCAGTACTTC,CASSIRAANTYEQYF
NA,TRBJ2-3,13,NA,TRBV7-9,TGTGCCAGCAGCTTAAGCAGGACTGGGACGCAGTATTTT,CASSLSRTGTQYF
NA,TRBJ2-7,16,NA,TRBV5-1,TGCGCCAGCAGCGCGGCCCGTGGGTGGGGGTCCTACGAGCAGTACTTC,CASSAARGWGSYEQYF